This T cell receptor (beta chain) is from a study of T cell changes during pregnancy in multiple sclerosis. CDR3 size: 17 residues. Trimming took 4 bases from V and 3 from J, leaving 16 bases between them. Germline values: CDR1 MDHEN, CDR2 SYDVKM. Produced via immunoSEQ multiplex PCR; TCRdb's table is partial and in-frame only. The data show around 74,000 clones, about 85% seen once. The specimen comprised peripheral blood, sampled before pregnancy. This receptor was obtained from a female donor with multiple sclerosis, enrolled in a pregnancy study. V is TRBV28 and J is TRBJ2-6, with D uncertain. CDR3 protein: CASSSILTDFGANVLTF. The DNA for the CDR3 is TGTGCCAGCAGTTCCATTCTTACCGACTTTGGGGCCAACGTCCTGACTTTC.